What follows are 2 T cell receptor beta chains derived from one specimen sequenced in a study of CD8+ T cells in alopecia areata. Isolated RNA was reverse transcribed into cDNA used as the sequencing template. Profiled with immunoSEQ multiplex PCR; TCRdb holds only in-frame clones, not every one. The table shows about 64,000 clones, with approximately 44% occurring only once. Treatment: oral pan-JAK inhibitor, 5-10 mg twice daily. The source was CD8+ T cells sorted from blood, collected between weeks 36 and 40, from a patient treated with tofacitinib. The source of these receptors is a human donor with alopecia areata.

The V gene is TRBV27, the J gene TRBJ2-5; D unclear. Germline V lookup: CDR1 MNHEY, CDR2 SMNVEV (reference sequence). V lost 4 bases to trimming and J lost 2 bases, with 8 bases between them. The CDR3 spans 13 residues. CDR3 sequence: CASSSYSQETQYF. The CDR3 DNA is TGTGCCAGCAGTTCGTATTCTCAAGAGACCCAGTACTTC.

The chain recombines TRBV11-2 with TRBJ1-2; tentatively, D is TRBD1 (5 bases). The length of the CDR3 is 15 residues. The germline V gene has CDR1 SGHAT and CDR2 FQNNGV. V lost 5 bases and J 4 bases, leaving 17 bases between the germline ends. The CDR3 is CASSGPQGQSYGYTF. The CDR3 DNA is TGTGCCAGCAGCGGACCCCAGGGCCAATCCTATGGCTACACCTTC.